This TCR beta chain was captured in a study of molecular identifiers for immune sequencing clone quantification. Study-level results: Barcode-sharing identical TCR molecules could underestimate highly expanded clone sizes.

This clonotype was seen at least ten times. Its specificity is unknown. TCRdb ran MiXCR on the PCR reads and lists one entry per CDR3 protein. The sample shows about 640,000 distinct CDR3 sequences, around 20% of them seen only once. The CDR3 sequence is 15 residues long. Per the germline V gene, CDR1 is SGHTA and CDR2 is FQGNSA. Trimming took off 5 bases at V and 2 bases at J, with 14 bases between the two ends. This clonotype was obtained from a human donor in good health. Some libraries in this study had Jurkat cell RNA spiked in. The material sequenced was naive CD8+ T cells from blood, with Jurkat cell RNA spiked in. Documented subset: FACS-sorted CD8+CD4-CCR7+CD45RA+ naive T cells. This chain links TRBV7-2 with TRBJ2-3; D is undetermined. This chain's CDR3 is CASSPSRWPTDTQYF. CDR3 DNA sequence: TGTGCCAGCAGCCCCTCGCGGTGGCCCACAGATACGCAGTATTTT. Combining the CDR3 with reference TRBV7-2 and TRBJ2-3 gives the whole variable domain GAGVSQSPSNKVTEKGKDVELRCDPISGHTALYWYRQSLGQGLEFLIYFQGNSAPDKSGLPSDRFSAERTGGSVSTLTIQRTQQEDSAVYLCASSPSRWPTDTQYFGPGTRLTVL.